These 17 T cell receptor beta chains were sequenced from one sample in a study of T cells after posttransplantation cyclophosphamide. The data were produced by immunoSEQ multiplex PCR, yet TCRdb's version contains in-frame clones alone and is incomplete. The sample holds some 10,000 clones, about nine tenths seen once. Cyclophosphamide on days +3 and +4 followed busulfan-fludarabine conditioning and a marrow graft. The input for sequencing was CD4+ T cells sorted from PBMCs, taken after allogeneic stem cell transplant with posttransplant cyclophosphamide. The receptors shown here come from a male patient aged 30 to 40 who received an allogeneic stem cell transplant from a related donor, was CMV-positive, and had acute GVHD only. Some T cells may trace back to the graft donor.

CDR3 protein: CASSQGGTGSSPLHF. The CDR3 nucleotides read TGCGCCAGCAGCCAAGGGGGAACAGGCTCTTCACCCCTCCACTTT. The chain uses TRBV4-3 and TRBJ1-6; D is possibly TRBD1 (5 bases). Germline V gene lookup returns CDR1 LGHNA and CDR2 YSLEER. CDR3 length: 15 amino acids. Trimming cost V 1 base and J 9 bases, with 13 bases left between them.

CDR3: CASTLGRAMNTEAFF. As DNA, the CDR3 is TGTGCCAGCACCTTAGGCAGGGCAATGAACACTGAAGCTTTCTTT. The V call is TRBV5-5, the J call TRBJ1-1; D may be TRBD1 (5 bases). The germline V and J ends were trimmed by 6 bases and 0 bases, with 15 bases remaining between them. CDR3 length: 15 residues. Germline assignment: CDR1 SGHKS and CDR2 YYEKEE (reference sequence).

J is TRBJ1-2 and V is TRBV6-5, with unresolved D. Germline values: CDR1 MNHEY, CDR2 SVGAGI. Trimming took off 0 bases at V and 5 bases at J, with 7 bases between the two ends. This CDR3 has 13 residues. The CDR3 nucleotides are TGTGCCAGCAGTTACTCTCCAGTATATGGCTACACCTTC. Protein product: CASSYSPVYGYTF.

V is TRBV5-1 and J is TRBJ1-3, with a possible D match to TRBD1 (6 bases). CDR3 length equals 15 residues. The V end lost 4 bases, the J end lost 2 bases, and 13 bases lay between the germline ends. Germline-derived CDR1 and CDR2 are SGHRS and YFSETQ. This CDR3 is CASSRDRNPGNTIYF. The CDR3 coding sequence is TGCGCCAGCAGCCGTGACAGGAATCCTGGAAACACCATATATTTT.

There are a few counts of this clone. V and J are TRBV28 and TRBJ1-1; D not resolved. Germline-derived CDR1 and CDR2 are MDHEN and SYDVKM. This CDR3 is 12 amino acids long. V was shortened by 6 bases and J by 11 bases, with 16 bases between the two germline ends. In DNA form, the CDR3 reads TGTGCCAGCAGCCCTCAATACTCGTGGGCTTTCTTT. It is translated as CASSPQYSWAFF.

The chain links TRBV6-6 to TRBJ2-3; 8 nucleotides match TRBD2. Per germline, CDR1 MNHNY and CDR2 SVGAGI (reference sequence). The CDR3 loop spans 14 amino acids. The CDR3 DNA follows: TGTGCAGAATCCGGGGGGGCAAGCACAGATACGCAGTATTTT. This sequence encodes CAESGGASTDTQYF.

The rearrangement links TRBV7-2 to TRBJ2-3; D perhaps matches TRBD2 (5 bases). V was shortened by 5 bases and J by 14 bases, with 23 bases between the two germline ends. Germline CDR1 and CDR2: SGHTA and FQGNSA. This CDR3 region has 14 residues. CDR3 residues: CASSPSGLHAPPYF. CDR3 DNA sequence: TGTGCCAGCAGCCCAAGCGGTCTCCACGCCCCACCGTATTTT. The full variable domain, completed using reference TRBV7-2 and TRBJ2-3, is GAGVSQSPSNKVTEKGKDVELRCDPISGHTALYWYRQSLGQGLEFLIYFQGNSAPDKSGLPSDRFSAERTGGSVSTLTIQRTQQEDSAVYLCASSPSGLHAPPYFGPGTRLTVL.

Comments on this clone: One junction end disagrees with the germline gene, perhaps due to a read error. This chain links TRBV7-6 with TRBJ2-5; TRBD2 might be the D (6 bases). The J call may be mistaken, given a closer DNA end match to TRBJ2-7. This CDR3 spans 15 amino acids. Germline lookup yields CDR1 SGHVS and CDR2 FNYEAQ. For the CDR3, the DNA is TGTGCCAGCAGCATACAACCGGGAGCCTCCTCCGAGCAGTACTTC. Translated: CASSIQPGASSEQYF.

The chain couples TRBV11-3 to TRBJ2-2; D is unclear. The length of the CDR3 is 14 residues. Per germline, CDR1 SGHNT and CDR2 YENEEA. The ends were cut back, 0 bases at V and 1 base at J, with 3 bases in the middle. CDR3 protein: CASSLDGNTGELFF. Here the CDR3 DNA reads TGTGCCAGCAGCTTAGACGGGAACACCGGGGAGCTGTTTTTT.

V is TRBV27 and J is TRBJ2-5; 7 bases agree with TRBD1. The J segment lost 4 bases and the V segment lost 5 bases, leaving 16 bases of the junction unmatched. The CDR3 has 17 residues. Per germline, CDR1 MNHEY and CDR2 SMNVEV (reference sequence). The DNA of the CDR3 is TGTGCCAGCAGTATACACTCCGGGACAGCCATCCCAGAGACCCAGTACTTC. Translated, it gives CASSIHSGTAIPETQYF.

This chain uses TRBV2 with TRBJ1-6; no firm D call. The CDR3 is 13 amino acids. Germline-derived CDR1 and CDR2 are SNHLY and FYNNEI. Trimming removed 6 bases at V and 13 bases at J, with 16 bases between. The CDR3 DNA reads TGTGCCAGCAGATACTCGGAGATGAGGCCCCTCCACTTT. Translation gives CASRYSEMRPLHF. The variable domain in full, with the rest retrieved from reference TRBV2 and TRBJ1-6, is EPEVTQTPSHQVTQMGQEVILRCVPISNHLYFYWYRQILGQKVEFLVSFYNNEISEKSEIFDDQFSVERPDGSNFTLKIRSTKLEDSAMYFCASRYSEMRPLHFGNGTRLTVT.

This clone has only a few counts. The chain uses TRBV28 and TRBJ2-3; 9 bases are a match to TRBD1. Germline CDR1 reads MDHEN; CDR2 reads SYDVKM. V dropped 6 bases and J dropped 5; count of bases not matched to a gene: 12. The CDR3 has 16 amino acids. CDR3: CASSQRQGGRVDTQYF. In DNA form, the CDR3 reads TGTGCCAGCAGCCAGAGACAGGGGGGAAGGGTAGATACGCAGTATTTT.

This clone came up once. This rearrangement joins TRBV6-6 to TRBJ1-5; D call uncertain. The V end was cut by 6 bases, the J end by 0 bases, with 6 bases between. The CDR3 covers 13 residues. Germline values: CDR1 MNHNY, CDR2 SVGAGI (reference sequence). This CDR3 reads CASSPSSNQPQHF. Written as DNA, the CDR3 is TGTGCCAGCAGCCCCAGTAGCAATCAGCCCCAGCATTTT.

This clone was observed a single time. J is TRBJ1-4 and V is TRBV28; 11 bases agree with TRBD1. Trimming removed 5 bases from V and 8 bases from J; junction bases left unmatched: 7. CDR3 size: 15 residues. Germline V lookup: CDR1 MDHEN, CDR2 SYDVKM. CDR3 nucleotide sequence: TGTGCCAGCAGTGTGTTGGGACAGGGGGTAGAAAAACTGTTTTTT. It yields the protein CASSVLGQGVEKLFF.

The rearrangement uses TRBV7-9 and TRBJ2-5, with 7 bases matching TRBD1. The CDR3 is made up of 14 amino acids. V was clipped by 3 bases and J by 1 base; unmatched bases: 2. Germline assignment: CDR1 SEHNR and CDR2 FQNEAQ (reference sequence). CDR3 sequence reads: CASSLGQTQETQYF. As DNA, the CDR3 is TGTGCCAGCAGCTTGGGACAGACCCAAGAGACCCAGTACTTC.

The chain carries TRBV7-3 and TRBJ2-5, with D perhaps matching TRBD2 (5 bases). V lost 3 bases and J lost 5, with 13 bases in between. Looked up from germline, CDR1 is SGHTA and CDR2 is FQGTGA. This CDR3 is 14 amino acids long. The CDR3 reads CASSFNGGAETQYF. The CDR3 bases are TGTGCCAGCAGCTTTAATGGAGGCGCGGAGACCCAGTACTTC.

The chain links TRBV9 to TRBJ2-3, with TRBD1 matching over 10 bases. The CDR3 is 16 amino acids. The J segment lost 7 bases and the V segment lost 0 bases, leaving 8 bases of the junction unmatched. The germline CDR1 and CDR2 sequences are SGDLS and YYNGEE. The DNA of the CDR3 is TGTGCCAGCAGCGTAGAGGGACAGGGGCCCGGGAATACGCAGTATTTT. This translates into CASSVEGQGPGNTQYF.